The text below deals with one TCR beta chain. The junction does not match germline at one end; this may be a read error. This record belongs to a study of blood T cell repertoires in COVID-19. As for the study in general: Samples representing acute and convalescent COVID-19 were sourced from the United States, Italy and Spain. Nucleic acid was either cDNA or gDNA, and it came from T cells, B-cell-depleted T cells, or PBMCs.

Germline values: CDR1 KGHSH, CDR2 LQKENI. This CDR3 is 17 amino acids long. Study processing details: Reference gene primer amplification yielded estimated nucleated cell counts. Profiling relied on immunoSEQ multiplex PCR, and the TCRdb table lists in-frame clones only, not all of them. The V and J calls and the clone size are those of that table, but D and trimming were determined from the DNA. This sample yields 35,000 to 45,000 clones, of which roughly 90% are seen a single time; roughly 32% belongs to the top ten. The clonotype comes from a man between 65 and 85 years old with active COVID-19. Material: peripheral blood. The chain employs TRBV18 and TRBJ1-6; 9 bases map to TRBD1. The CDR3 loop is CASSPRTGDAYNSPLHF. DNA for the CDR3: TGTGCCAGCTCTCCACGGACAGGGGACGCCTATAATTCACCCCTCCACTTT.